This record looks at one T cell receptor beta chain sequence and its context. Its cognate antigen has yet to be identified. No quality values exist for individual bases; no much larger clone is one base distant. The study tested focal radiation therapy combined with CTLA-4 blockade (ipilimumab) in patients with chemo-refractory metastatic non-small-cell lung cancer. The library relied on the immunoSEQ multiplex PCR assay. Here the immuneACCESS table is served through TCRdb, limited to in-frame sequences with V and J called. Missing clones are a known gap in these copies; in checked studies unresolved V genes cover under half, and the rest lacks a known reason. The sample table lists approximately 47,000 clones, about 63% of them with a count of one. About 18% of the sample is in the top ten clones. V is pared back by 2 bases and J by 3 bases, with 11 bases lying between the germline termini. The germline V gene (reference sequence) provides CDR1 GTSNPN and CDR2 SVGIG. Spanning cysteine to phenylalanine, the CDR3 consists of 13 amino acids. Just the 39-base CDR3 DNA is kept, in frame starting at base 1.

These data belong to a study of radiotherapy plus CTLA-4 blockade in lung cancer (dated by TCRdb to the late 2010s). Background for the entire study: Objective responses occurred in approximately 17% of enrolled patients, and 30% to 35% achieved disease control. What the authors observed across the whole study: Early dynamic changes in blood T cell clones, together with increased serum interferon-beta after radiation, were reported as the strongest predictors of response. TCR clones derived from tumors expanded in peripheral blood after treatment with radiotherapy and ipilimumab.

The TCR was taken from a human donor with non-small cell lung cancer who had a partial response to radiotherapy plus ipilimumab. The input for sequencing was peripheral blood, taken from a patient treated with radiotherapy plus ipilimumab. In this chain, TRBV30 is recombined with TRBJ2-7; TRBD1 could be the D gene, as 6 bases match. Here the CDR3 is given as CAWSSGAGYEQYF. The bases are TGTGCCTGGAGTTCAGGGGCCGGCTACGAGCAGTACTTC.